The 12 T cell receptor beta chains in this list originate from one sample, sequenced in a study of OX40 agonist ivuxolimab in advanced cancers. TCRdb keeps only in-frame clones here, not all; method: immunoSEQ multiplex PCR. Here the sample spans about 77,000 clones, over 85% being singletons. The input for sequencing was CD4+ or CD8+ T cells sorted from blood, taken in a trial of the OX40 agonist ivuxolimab. These receptor sequences come from an adult with an advanced solid tumor such as melanoma, head and neck, liver or kidney cancer.

This chain joins TRBV6-6 and TRBJ1-2, with D tentatively TRBD1 (6 bases). The CDR3 runs 13 residues. V dropped 4 bases and J dropped 8 bases, with 14 bases sitting between them. Germline V gives CDR1 MNHNY, CDR2 SVGAGI (reference sequence). This chain's CDR3 is CASSWGPSEGYTF. CDR3 nucleotides: TGTGCCAGCAGTTGGGGGCCCTCCGAAGGCTACACCTTC.

The chain employs TRBV6-5 and TRBJ2-7, with 10 positions matching TRBD2. Germline values: CDR1 MNHEY, CDR2 SVGAGI. The CDR3 length is 14 residues. V dropped 5 bases and J dropped 5; count of bases not matched to a gene: 6. The CDR3 reads CASSQRLAGDEQYF. The CDR3 DNA follows: TGTGCCAGCAGTCAACGACTAGCGGGTGACGAGCAGTACTTC.

V gene TRBV5-8 combines with J gene TRBJ1-1; D remains ambiguous. This CDR3 contains 15 residues. V was clipped by 0 bases and J by 3 bases, with 12 bases between them. The germline V gene has CDR1 SGHTS and CDR2 YDEGEE. DNA for the CDR3: TGTGCCAGCAGCTTGGAGCGGGGATGGGACACTGAAGCTTTCTTT. Protein: CASSLERGWDTEAFF.

V and J are TRBV29-1 and TRBJ1-1; TRBD1 might be the D (6 bases). Trimming removed 1 base at V and 4 bases at J, with 19 bases between. This CDR3 spans 16 amino acids. Germline V CDR1 and CDR2: SQVTM, ANQGSEA. CDR3 sequence: CSVEVARGRPGTEAFF. In DNA form, the CDR3 reads TGCAGCGTTGAAGTGGCCAGGGGACGTCCGGGCACTGAAGCTTTCTTT.

The gene calls are TRBV15 and TRBJ1-4; 7 nucleotides align to TRBD1. Germline V gives CDR1 LNHNV, CDR2 YYDKDF (reference sequence). V lost 8 bases to trimming and J lost 5 bases; unmatched junction nucleotides: 5. The CDR3 is 13 residues long. The CDR3 spells CATRQGGNEKLFF. For the CDR3, the DNA is TGTGCCACCCGACAGGGTGGCAATGAAAAACTGTTTTTT.

The V and J genes are TRBV7-8 and TRBJ2-3, with 8 bases lining up with TRBD2. Germline V CDR1 and CDR2: SGHVS, FQNEAQ. The CDR3 is 16 residues long. Trimming removed 3 bases from V and 0 bases from J; junction bases left unmatched: 5. DNA of the CDR3: TGTGCCAGCAGCTTCTCGGGGGGGGGTAGCACAGATACGCAGTATTTT. It is translated as CASSFSGGGSTDTQYF.

The CDR3 region is CASSLLSGGTARTGELFF. CDR3 bases: TGTGCCAGCAGCTTACTGAGCGGGGGAACCGCCCGCACCGGGGAGCTGTTTTTT. The chain joins TRBV7-9 to TRBJ2-2, with TRBD2 matching over 8 bases. The ends lost 2 bases at V and 4 bases at J; junction bases unmatched: 12. The germline V gene has CDR1 SEHNR and CDR2 FQNEAQ (reference sequence). The CDR3 runs to 18 residues. The entire variable domain, with the rest obtained from reference TRBV7-9 and TRBJ2-2, is as follows: DTGVSQNPRHKITKRGQNVTFRCDPISEHNRLYWYRQTLGQGPEFLTYFQNEAQLEKSRLLSDRFSAERPKGSFSTLEIQRTEQGDSAMYLCASSLLSGGTARTGELFFGEGSRLTVL.

CDR3 residues: CAISPGMIETGELFF. CDR3 nucleotides: TGTGCCATCAGTCCAGGGATGATTGAGACCGGGGAGCTGTTTTTT. The genes are TRBV10-3 and TRBJ2-2; TRBD1 is a possible D gene (5 bases). This CDR3 contains 15 residues. CDR1 and CDR2 (germline): ENHRY, SYGVKD. With 5 bases removed from V and 5 bases from J, the gap between germline ends came to 15 bases.

The chain recombines TRBV30 with TRBJ2-1; no clear D. Germline-derived CDR1 and CDR2 are GTSNPN and SVGIG (reference sequence). V was clipped by 0 bases and J by 4 bases, with 13 bases between them. This CDR3 has 15 residues. The CDR3 spells CAWSVPETYYNEQFF. CDR3 nucleotides: TGTGCCTGGAGTGTACCCGAGACTTATTACAATGAGCAGTTCTTC. The entire variable domain, with the rest obtained from reference TRBV30 and TRBJ2-1, is as follows: SQTIHQWPATLVQPVGSPLSLECTVEGTSNPNLYWYRQAAGRGLQLLFYSVGIGQISSEVPQNLSASRPQDRQFILSSKKLLLSDSGFYLCAWSVPETYYNEQFFGPGTRLTVL.

The chain couples TRBV29-1 to TRBJ1-1; D uncertain. CDR1 is SQVTM, CDR2 ANQGSEA, per germline. V lost 7 bases and J 4 bases, leaving 16 bases between the germline ends. The CDR3 is made up of 13 amino acids. CDR3 nucleotides: TGCAGCGCCGACATGAGTCCGGGCACTGAAGCTTTCTTT. Translated: CSADMSPGTEAFF.

The rearrangement joins TRBV7-2 to TRBJ2-7; 16 bases align to TRBD2. Germline V lookup: CDR1 SGHTA, CDR2 FQGNSA. V lost 3 bases, J lost 5 bases, and 4 bases stayed unmatched. There are 16 residues in the CDR3. CDR3 region: CASSLGLAGGLDEQYF. The CDR3 DNA reads as TGTGCCAGCAGCTTGGGACTAGCGGGGGGGCTAGACGAGCAGTACTTC.

J is TRBJ2-3 and V is TRBV9; D perhaps matches TRBD2 (6 bases). The CDR3 runs 14 residues. Trimming left V 1 base short and J 2 bases short, with 8 bases between. The germline CDR1 and CDR2 sequences are SGDLS and YYNGEE. The CDR3 here is CASSVLAHTDTQYF. CDR3 nucleotides: TGTGCCAGCAGCGTACTAGCGCACACAGATACGCAGTATTTT.